This T cell receptor beta chain was identified during a study of T cells in Graves' hyperthyroidism and ophthalmopathy. Looked up from germline, CDR1 is MNHGY and CDR2 is SVAAGI. This CDR3 spans 13 amino acids. The V end lost 8 bases, the J end lost 2 bases, and 11 bases lay between the germline ends. Concerning this clonotype: As yet, its antigen is unknown.

PBMCs were derived from 9.5 to 10 ml fresh peripheral blood. The investigators amplified TCR beta CDR3 regions from RNA transcripts. First-round RT-PCR of the TCR CDR3 relied on the HTBI primer set. TCRdb re-analysed the multiplex PCR reads in MiXCR, keeping a single row per CDR3 protein. This table holds 500,000 to 600,000 distinct CDR3 sequences, 20% found once. Findings of the study overall: Blood also carried most thyroid clonotypes expanded above 0.001.

The V gene is TRBV6-9, the J gene TRBJ2-3, with D perhaps matching TRBD1 or TRBD2 (5 bases each). The sequenced sample consisted of blood. The TCR originated in a man in his forties with Graves' ophthalmopathy. CDR3 loop: CASVRGDTDTQYF. CDR3 DNA: TGTGCCAGCGTTCGGGGCGACACAGATACGCAGTATTTT.